This TCR beta chain was identified during a study of cytomegalovirus exposure and HLA in healthy donors. Study-level background: It was reported in a later analysis that the same platform had been used for the 120 validation repertoires as for the roughly 700 first-cohort repertoires.

This clone came up once. Libraries were prepared by immunoSEQ multiplex PCR; TCRdb keeps only in-frame clonotypes and omits some of them. Of some 290,000 clones in the sample, approximately 86% are singletons; the top ten hold around 1%. The germline V gene has CDR1 SGHTA and CDR2 FQGNSA. The CDR3 spans 14 residues. The germline V and J ends were trimmed by 3 bases and 1 base, with 9 bases remaining between them. The donors belonged to the roughly 110-subject validation cohort, separate from the roughly 710-subject first cohort. The sequence derives from a young man in good health and CMV-seronegative. The sample comprised PBMCs. V is TRBV7-2 and J is TRBJ2-5; tentative D call: TRBD1 (5 bases). CDR3 loop: CASSLNRFQETQYF. The CDR3 coding sequence is TGTGCCAGCAGCTTGAACAGGTTCCAAGAGACCCAGTACTTC. Looking up the rest from reference TRBV7-2 and TRBJ2-5 gives the full variable domain: GAGVSQSPSNKVTEKGKDVELRCDPISGHTALYWYRQSLGQGLEFLIYFQGNSAPDKSGLPSDRFSAERTGGSVSTLTIQRTQQEDSAVYLCASSLNRFQETQYFGPGTRLLVL.